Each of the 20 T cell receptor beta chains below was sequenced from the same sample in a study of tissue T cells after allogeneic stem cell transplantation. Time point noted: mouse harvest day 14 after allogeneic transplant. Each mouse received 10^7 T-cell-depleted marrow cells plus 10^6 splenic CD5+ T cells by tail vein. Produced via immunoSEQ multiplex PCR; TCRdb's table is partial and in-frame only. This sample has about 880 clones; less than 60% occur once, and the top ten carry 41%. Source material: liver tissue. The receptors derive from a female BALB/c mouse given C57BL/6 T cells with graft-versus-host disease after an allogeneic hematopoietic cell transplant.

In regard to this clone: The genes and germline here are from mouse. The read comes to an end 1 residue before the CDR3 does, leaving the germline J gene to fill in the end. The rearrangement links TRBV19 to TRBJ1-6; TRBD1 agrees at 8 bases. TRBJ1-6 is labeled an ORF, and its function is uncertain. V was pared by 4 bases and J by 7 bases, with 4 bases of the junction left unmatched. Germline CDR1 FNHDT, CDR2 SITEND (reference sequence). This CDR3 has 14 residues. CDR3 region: CASSWTGWNSPLYF. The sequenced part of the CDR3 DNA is TGTGCCAGCAGTTGGACAGGGTGGAATTCGCCCCTCTAC.

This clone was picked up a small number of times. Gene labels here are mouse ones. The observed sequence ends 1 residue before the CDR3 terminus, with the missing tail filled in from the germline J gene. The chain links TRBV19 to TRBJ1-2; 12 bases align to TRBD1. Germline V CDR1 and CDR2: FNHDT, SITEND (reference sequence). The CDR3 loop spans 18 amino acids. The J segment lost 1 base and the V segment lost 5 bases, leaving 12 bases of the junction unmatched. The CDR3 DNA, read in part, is TGTGCCAGCAGCCGGGACAGGGGGCGCCGAGGGGGAAACTCCGACTACACC. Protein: CASSRDRGRRGGNSDYT. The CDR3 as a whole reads CASSRDRGRRGGNSDYTF. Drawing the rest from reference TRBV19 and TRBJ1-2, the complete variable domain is GGIITQTPKFLIGQEGQKLTLKCQQNFNHDTMYWYRQDSGKGLRLIYYSITENDLQKGDLSEGYDASREKKSSFSLTVTSAQKNEMAVFLCASSRDRGRRGGNSDYTFGSGTRLLVI.

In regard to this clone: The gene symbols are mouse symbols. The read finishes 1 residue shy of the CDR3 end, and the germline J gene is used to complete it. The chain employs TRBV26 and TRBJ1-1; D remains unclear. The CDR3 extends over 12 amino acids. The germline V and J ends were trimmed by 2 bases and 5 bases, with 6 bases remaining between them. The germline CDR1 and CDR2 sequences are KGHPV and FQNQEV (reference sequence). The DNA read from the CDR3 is TGTGCCAGCAGTCTGGCCAGAACAGAAGTCTTC. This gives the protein CASSLARTEVF. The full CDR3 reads CASSLARTEVFF.

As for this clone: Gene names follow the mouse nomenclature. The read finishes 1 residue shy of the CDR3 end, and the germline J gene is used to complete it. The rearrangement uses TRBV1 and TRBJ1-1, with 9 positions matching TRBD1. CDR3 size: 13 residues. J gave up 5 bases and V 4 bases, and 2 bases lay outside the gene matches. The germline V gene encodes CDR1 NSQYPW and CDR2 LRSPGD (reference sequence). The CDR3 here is CTCSGGQGTEVFF. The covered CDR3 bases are TGCACCTGCAGTGGGGGACAGGGTACAGAAGTCTTC.

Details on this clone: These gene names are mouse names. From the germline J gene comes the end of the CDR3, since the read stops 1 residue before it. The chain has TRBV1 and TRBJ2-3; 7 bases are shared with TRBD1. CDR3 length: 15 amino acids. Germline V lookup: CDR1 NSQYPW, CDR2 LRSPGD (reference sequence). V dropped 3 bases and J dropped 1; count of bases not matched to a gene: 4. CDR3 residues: CTCSAGQSRAETLYF. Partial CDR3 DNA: TGCACCTGCAGTGCGGGACAGTCTCGTGCAGAAACGCTGTAT. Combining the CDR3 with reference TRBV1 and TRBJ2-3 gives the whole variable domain VTLLEQNPRWRLVPRGQAVNLRCILKNSQYPWMSWYQQDLQKQLQWLFTLRSPGDKEVKSLPGADYLATRVTDTELRLQVANMSQGRTLYCTCSAGQSRAETLYFGSGTRLTVL.

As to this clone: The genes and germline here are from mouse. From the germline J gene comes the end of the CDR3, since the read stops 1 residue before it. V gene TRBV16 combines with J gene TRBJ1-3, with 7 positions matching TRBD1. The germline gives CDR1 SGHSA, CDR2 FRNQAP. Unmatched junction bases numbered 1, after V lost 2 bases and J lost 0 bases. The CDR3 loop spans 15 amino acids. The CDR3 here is CASSLQGDSGNTLYF. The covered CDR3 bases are TGTGCAAGCAGCTTACAGGGGGATTCTGGAAATACGCTCTAT.

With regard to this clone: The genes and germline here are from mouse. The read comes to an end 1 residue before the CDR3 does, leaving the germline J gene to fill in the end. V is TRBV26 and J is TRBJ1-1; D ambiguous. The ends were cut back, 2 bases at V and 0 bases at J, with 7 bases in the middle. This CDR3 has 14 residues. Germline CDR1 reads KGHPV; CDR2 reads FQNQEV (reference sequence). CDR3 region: CASSLGQSNTEVFF. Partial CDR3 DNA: TGTGCCAGCAGTCTGGGGCAGTCAAACACAGAAGTCTTC.

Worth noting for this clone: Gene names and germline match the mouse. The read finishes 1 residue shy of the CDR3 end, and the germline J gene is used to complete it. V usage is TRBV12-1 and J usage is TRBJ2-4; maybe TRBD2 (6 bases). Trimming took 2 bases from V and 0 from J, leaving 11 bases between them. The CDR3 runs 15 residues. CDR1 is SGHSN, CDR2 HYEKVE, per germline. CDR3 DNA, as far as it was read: TGTGCCAGCTCTCCTCGACTGGCAAGTCAAAACACCTTGTAC. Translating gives CASSPRLASQNTLY. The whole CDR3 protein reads CASSPRLASQNTLYF.

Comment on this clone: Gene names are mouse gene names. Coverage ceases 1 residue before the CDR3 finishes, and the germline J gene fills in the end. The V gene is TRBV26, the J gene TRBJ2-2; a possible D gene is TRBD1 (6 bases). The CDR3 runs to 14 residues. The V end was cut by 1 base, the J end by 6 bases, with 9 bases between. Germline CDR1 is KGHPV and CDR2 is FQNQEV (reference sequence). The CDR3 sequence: CASSLCRGPGQLYF. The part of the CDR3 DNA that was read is TGTGCCAGCAGTCTGTGCAGGGGCCCCGGGCAGCTCTAC.

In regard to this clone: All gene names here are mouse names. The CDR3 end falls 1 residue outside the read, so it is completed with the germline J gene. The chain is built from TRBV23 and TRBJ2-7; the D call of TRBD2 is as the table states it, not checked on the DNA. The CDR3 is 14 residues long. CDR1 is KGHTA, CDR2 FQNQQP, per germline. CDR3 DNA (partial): TGCTCCAGCAGTCCCGGACTGGGACCTTATGAACAGTAC. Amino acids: CSSSPGLGPYEQY. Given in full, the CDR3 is CSSSPGLGPYEQYF.

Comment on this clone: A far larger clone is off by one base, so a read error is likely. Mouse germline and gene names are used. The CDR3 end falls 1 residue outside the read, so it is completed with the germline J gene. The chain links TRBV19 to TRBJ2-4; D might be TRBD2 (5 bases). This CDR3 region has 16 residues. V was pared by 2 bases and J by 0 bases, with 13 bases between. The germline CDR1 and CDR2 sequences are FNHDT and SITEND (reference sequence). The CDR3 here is CASSIGPGSSQNTLYF. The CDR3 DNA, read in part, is TGTGCCAGCAGTATTGGGCCTGGGTCTAGTCAAAACACCTTGTAC.

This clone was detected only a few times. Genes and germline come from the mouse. The CDR3 sequence: CASSLQGNNQAPLF. The covered CDR3 bases are TGTGCAAGCAGCTTGCAGGGGAACAACCAGGCTCCGCTT. The genes are TRBV16 and TRBJ1-5; TRBD1 might be the D (6 bases). The read terminates 1 residue before the CDR3 end, so the remaining end is supplied by the germline J gene. The CDR3 covers 14 residues. Trimming took off 3 bases at V and 1 base at J, with 7 bases between the two ends. Germline CDR1 SGHSA, CDR2 FRNQAP.

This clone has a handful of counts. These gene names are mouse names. CDR3 sequence: CAWSLSGTGAPNERLFF. Incomplete CDR3 DNA: TGTGCCTGGAGTCTATCCGGGACAGGGGCACCCAACGAAAGATTATTT. This chain joins TRBV31 and TRBJ1-4; 10 nucleotides align to TRBD1. The read gets to within 1 residue of the CDR3 end, and the germline J gene fills in the rest. The V and J ends lost 0 bases and 3 bases, in that order; junction bases with no gene match: 7. This CDR3 is built from 17 residues. CDR1 and CDR2 from the germline V gene are GKSSPN and SITVG.

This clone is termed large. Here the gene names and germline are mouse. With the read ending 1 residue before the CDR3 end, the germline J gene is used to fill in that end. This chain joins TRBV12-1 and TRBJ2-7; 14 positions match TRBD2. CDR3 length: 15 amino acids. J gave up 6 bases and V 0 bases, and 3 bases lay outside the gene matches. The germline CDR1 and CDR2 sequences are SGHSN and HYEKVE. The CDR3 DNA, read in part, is TGTGCCAGCTCTCTCAGGGACTGGGGGGGCTTTGAACAGTAC. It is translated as CASSLRDWGGFEQY. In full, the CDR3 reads CASSLRDWGGFEQYF.

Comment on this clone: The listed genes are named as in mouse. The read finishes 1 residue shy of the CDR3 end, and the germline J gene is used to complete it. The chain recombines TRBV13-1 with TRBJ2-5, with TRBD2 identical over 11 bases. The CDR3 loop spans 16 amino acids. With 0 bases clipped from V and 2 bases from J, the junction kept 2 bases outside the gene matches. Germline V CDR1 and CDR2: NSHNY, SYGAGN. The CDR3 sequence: CASSDGTGGFQDTQYF. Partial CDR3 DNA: TGTGCCAGCAGTGATGGGACTGGGGGGTTCCAAGACACCCAGTAC.

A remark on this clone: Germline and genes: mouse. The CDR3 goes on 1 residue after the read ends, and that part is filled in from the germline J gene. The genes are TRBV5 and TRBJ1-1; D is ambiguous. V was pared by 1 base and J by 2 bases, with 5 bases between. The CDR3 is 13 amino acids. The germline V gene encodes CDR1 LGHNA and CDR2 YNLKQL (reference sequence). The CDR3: CASSQADNTEVFF. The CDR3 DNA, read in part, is TGTGCCAGCAGCCAAGCCGACAACACAGAAGTCTTC.

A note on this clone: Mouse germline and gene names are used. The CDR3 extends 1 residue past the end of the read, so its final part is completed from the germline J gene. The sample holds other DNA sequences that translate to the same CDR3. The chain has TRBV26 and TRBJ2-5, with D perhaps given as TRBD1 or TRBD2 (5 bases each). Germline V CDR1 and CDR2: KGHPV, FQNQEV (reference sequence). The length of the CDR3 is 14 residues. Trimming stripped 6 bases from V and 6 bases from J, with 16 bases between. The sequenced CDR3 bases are TGTGCCAGCAGCACCGGGACGGGGGTTGACACCCAGTAC. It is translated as CASSTGTGVDTQY. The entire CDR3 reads CASSTGTGVDTQYF.

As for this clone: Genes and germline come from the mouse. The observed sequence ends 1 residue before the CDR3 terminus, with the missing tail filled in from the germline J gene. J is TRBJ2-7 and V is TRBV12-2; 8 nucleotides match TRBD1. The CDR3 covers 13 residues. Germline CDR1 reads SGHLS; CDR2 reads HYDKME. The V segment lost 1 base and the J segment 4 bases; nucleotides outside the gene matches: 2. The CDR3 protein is CASSLNRGYEQYF. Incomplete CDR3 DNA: TGTGCCAGCTCTCTAAACAGGGGGTATGAACAGTAC.

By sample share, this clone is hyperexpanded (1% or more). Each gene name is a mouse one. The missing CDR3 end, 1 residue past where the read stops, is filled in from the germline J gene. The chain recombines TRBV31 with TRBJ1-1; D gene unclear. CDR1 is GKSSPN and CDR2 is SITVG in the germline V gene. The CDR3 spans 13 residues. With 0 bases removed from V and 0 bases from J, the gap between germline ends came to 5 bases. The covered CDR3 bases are TGTGCCTGGAGTCTCCGAGCAAACACAGAAGTCTTC. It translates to CAWSLRANTEVF. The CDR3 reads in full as CAWSLRANTEVFF. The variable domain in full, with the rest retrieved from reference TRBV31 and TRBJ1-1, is AQTIHQWPVAEIKAVGSPLSLGCTIKGKSSPNLYWYWQATGGTLQQLFYSITVGQVESVVQLNLSASRPKDDQFILSTEKLLLSHSGFYLCAWSLRANTEVFFGKGTRLTVV.

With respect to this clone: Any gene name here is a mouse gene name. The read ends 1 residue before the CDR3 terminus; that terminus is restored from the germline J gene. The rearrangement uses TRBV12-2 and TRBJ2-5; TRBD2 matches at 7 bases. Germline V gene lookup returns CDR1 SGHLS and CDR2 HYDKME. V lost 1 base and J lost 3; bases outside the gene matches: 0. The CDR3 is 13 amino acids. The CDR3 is CASSLLGQDTQYF. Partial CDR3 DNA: TGTGCCAGCTCTCTACTGGGGCAAGACACCCAGTAC.